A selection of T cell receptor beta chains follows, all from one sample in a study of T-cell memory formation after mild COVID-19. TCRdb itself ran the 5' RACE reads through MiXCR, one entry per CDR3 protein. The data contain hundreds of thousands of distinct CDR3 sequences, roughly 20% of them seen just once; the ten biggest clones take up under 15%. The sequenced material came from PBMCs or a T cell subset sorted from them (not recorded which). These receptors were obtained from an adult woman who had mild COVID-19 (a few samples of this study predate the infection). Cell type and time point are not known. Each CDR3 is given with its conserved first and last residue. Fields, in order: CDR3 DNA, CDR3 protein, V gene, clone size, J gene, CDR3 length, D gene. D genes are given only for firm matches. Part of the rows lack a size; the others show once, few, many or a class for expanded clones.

DNA: TGCAGCGTTCGGTATAATGAAAAACTGTTTTTT
CDR3: CSVRYNEKLFF
V: TRBV29-1
size: few
J: TRBJ1-4
length: 11
D: .

DNA: TGCAGCGTTGAACTCGGACTAGCGGGCCAGGAGCAGTACTTC
CDR3: CSVELGLAGQEQYF
V: TRBV29-1
size: .
J: TRBJ2-7
length: 14
D: TRBD2

DNA: TGTGCCAGCAGCCAGACTAGCGGGGCCTACAATGAGCAGTTCTTC
CDR3: CASSQTSGAYNEQFF
V: TRBV14
size: .
J: TRBJ2-1
length: 15
D: TRBD2

DNA: TGTGCCAGTAGTTCAAGAACCGGGACTAGCGGTTCCTACGAGCAGTACTTC
CDR3: CASSSRTGTSGSYEQYF
V: TRBV19
size: few
J: TRBJ2-7
length: 17
D: TRBD2

DNA: TGCGCCAGCAGCTTGGCTTCCGAGCAGTACTTC
CDR3: CASSLASEQYF
V: TRBV5-1
size: many
J: TRBJ2-7
length: 11
D: .

DNA: TGTGCCTGGAGTAGGACAGGGTACACCGGGGAGCTGTTTTTT
CDR3: CAWSRTGYTGELFF
V: TRBV30
size: .
J: TRBJ2-2
length: 14
D: TRBD1

DNA: TGCAGTGCTCCCCCGGGGGAGACCCAGTACTTC
CDR3: CSAPPGETQYF
V: TRBV20-1
size: .
J: TRBJ2-5
length: 11
D: .

DNA: TGCAGTGCTAGATCCCTAAGCGGACTAGCGGCCTCCGGGACCCAGTACTTC
CDR3: CSARSLSGLAASGTQYF
V: TRBV20-1
size: many
J: TRBJ2-5
length: 17
D: TRBD2

DNA: TGTGCCACCGGGGGGCCGAGTGGCTACACCTTC
CDR3: CATGGPSGYTF
V: TRBV19
size: .
J: TRBJ1-2
length: 11
D: .

DNA: TGTGCCAGCAGCGTAGGGACGATCGGATACAATGAGCAGTTCTTC
CDR3: CASSVGTIGYNEQFF
V: TRBV9
size: once
J: TRBJ2-1
length: 15
D: .

DNA: TGTGCCAGCGGGCCAACAGGGTCGAACACCGGGGAGCTGTTTTTT
CDR3: CASGPTGSNTGELFF
V: TRBV5-6
size: .
J: TRBJ2-2
length: 15
D: .

DNA: TGCAGTGCCATTTTAGCGGATCTGAACACCGGGGAGCTGTTTTTT
CDR3: CSAILADLNTGELFF
V: TRBV20-1
size: few
J: TRBJ2-2
length: 15
D: .

DNA: TGTGCCAGCAGCCAAGATATCGGCCAGTCGAGCGGGCTGTTTTTT
CDR3: CASSQDIGQSSGLFF
V: TRBV3-1
size: .
J: TRBJ1-4
length: 15
D: .

DNA: TGCGCCAGCAGCTTGGCGATCCTCGGGACAGGGTTCCACGAGCAGTACTTC
CDR3: CASSLAILGTGFHEQYF
V: TRBV5-1
size: few
J: TRBJ2-7
length: 17
D: TRBD1

DNA: TGCAGTGCTAGAGGCATGGCGGGCACCGGGGAGGTCGAGCAGTACTTC
CDR3: CSARGMAGTGEVEQYF
V: TRBV20-1
size: .
J: TRBJ2-7
length: 16
D: .

DNA: TGCGCCCTTCGGAGCTCCTACGAGCAGTACTTC
CDR3: CALRSSYEQYF
V: TRBV20-1
size: few
J: TRBJ2-7
length: 11
D: .

DNA: TGTGCCAGCAGCGTAACTAGCGGGCTTGACTACGAGCAGTACTTC
CDR3: CASSVTSGLDYEQYF
V: TRBV9
size: once
J: TRBJ2-7
length: 15
D: TRBD2

DNA: TGTGCCGGCCAGGGGGCGCGAGGAAACACCATATATTTT
CDR3: CAGQGARGNTIYF
V: TRBV6-1
size: .
J: TRBJ1-3
length: 13
D: TRBD1

DNA: TGCGCCAGCAGCTTGTTAGGTTCGGTAGCAGATCACACAGATACGCAGTATTTT
CDR3: CASSLLGSVADHTDTQYF
V: TRBV5-1
size: .
J: TRBJ2-3
length: 18
D: .

DNA: TGCAGTGCTAGATGGGGGGACGATGAAAAACTGTTTTTT
CDR3: CSARWGDDEKLFF
V: TRBV20-1
size: .
J: TRBJ1-4
length: 13
D: .

DNA: TGTGCCATCAGTGAAAGGGGACAGACCAGCGGGGGCTACACCTTC
CDR3: CAISERGQTSGGYTF
V: TRBV10-3
size: few
J: TRBJ1-2
length: 15
D: TRBD1

DNA: TGTGCCAGCTCACCCCAGACAGGGTCCGGGCTCGAGCAGTACTTC
CDR3: CASSPQTGSGLEQYF
V: TRBV18
size: .
J: TRBJ2-7
length: 15
D: TRBD1

DNA: TGTGCCAGCAGTTTACTCGTGTACCAAGAGACCCAGTACTTC
CDR3: CASSLLVYQETQYF
V: TRBV28
size: .
J: TRBJ2-5
length: 14
D: .

DNA: TGTGCCATCAGTGGACAGGGCACAGATACGCAGTATTTT
CDR3: CAISGQGTDTQYF
V: TRBV10-3
size: .
J: TRBJ2-3
length: 13
D: .

DNA: TGTGCCAGCAGTGTGGACAGGCGCTCCTACGAGCAGTACTTC
CDR3: CASSVDRRSYEQYF
V: TRBV5-4
size: few
J: TRBJ2-7
length: 14
D: TRBD1

DNA: TGTGCCAGTAAGGGACAGGGGGCGAGGTACACTGAAGCTTTCTTT
CDR3: CASKGQGARYTEAFF
V: TRBV19
size: .
J: TRBJ1-1
length: 15
D: TRBD1

DNA: TGTGCCAGCAGCTTAGATAGACCTCCCGTAGCCTACGAGCAGTACTTC
CDR3: CASSLDRPPVAYEQYF
V: TRBV11-3
size: few
J: TRBJ2-7
length: 16
D: .

DNA: TGTGCCAGCAGCGTACGGGGGACTTGGGAGACCCAGTACTTC
CDR3: CASSVRGTWETQYF
V: TRBV9
size: few
J: TRBJ2-5
length: 14
D: .